This TCR beta chain is from a study of cytomegalovirus exposure and HLA in healthy donors. Regarding this clone: What it binds is unknown.

The study, taken as a whole, reports: The Asian-associated ancestry cluster reportedly had fewer N-insertions than the approximately 670-donor mean in a later analysis.

Healthy bone marrow donors supplied every sample. Primers for the PCR totalled 60 Vbeta and 13 Jbeta. Repertoires were generated with immunoSEQ multiplex PCR, while TCRdb's copy carries only in-frame clones and drops some. In the table there are 88,000 or so clones, approximately 60% of which are singletons. Unmatched junction bases numbered 5, after V lost 5 bases and J lost 5 bases. The CDR3 runs 14 residues. The V gene's germline CDR1 is MNHEY and CDR2 SMNVEV (reference sequence). The clonotype comes from a male donor in good health and CMV-seropositive. The chain carries TRBV27 and TRBJ2-1; 8 nucleotides match TRBD1. The sample was PBMCs. The CDR3 sequence is CASSPDRVNNEQFF. The CDR3 nucleotides are TGTGCCAGCAGTCCGGACAGGGTTAACAATGAGCAGTTCTTC.